This entry lists 8 T cell receptor beta chains sequenced from one sample in a study of blood T cell repertoires in COVID-19. Profiled with immunoSEQ multiplex PCR; TCRdb holds only in-frame clones, not every one. The sample has approximately 200,000 clones, 83% seen once; the top ten hold roughly 7%. Sequenced input: peripheral blood. The receptors shown here come from a woman between 50 and 59 years old with acute or convalescent COVID-19.

The V and J genes are TRBV24-1 and TRBJ1-2, with 9 bases fitting TRBD1. Germline CDR1 KGHDR, CDR2 SFDVKD. The CDR3 is made up of 13 amino acids. V shed 3 bases, J shed 8 bases, and the junction held 3 bases outside the gene matches. The CDR3, as DNA: TGTGCCACCAGTGATGAGACAGGGGGAGGCTACACCTTC. It encodes CATSDETGGGYTF.

This rearrangement joins TRBV4-2 to TRBJ2-1; 8 bases are shared with TRBD2. V dropped 0 bases and J dropped 10; count of bases not matched to a gene: 8. CDR1 and CDR2 from the germline V gene are LGHNA and YNFKEQ. The CDR3 consists of 15 residues. CDR3 nucleotide sequence: TGTGCCAGCAGCCAAGACCGAGCGGGGGCTGGAGAGCAGTTCTTC. Encoded protein: CASSQDRAGAGEQFF.

The V gene is TRBV10-3, the J gene TRBJ2-5, with TRBD1 matching 9 bases. V gave up 1 base and J gave up 5 bases; unmatched junction bases: 11. The length of the CDR3 is 17 residues. The germline gives CDR1 ENHRY, CDR2 SYGVKD. CDR3 protein: CAISEWRDRESRETQYF. The CDR3, as DNA: TGTGCCATCAGTGAGTGGAGGGACAGGGAGTCTAGGGAGACCCAGTACTTC.

The CDR3 DNA reads TGCGCCAGCAGCCCCACAGGGGACGAGCAGTACTTC. Translation: CASSPTGDEQYF. V is TRBV5-1 and J is TRBJ2-7; 7 bases map to TRBD1. The CDR3 runs 12 residues. The V and J ends lost 4 bases and 5 bases, in that order; junction bases with no gene match: 3. Looked up from germline, CDR1 is SGHRS and CDR2 is YFSETQ.

The chain carries TRBV7-2 and TRBJ2-3, with 8 bases aligning to TRBD2. After removal of 1 base from V and 4 bases from J, the junction contained 7 bases not matched to a gene. From germline, CDR1 is SGHTA and CDR2 FQGNSA. The CDR3 has 16 amino acids. CDR3: CASSLDPRGAADTQYF. The CDR3 DNA sequence: TGTGCCAGCAGCTTAGATCCGCGGGGGGCTGCAGATACGCAGTATTTT.

This chain joins TRBV3-1 (or the pseudogene TRBV3-2) and TRBJ2-7; perhaps TRBD1 as D (6 bases). V lost 8 bases and J lost 0, with 14 bases in between. The CDR3 sequence is 14 residues long. Germline CDR1 is LGHDT and CDR2 is YNNKEL (reference sequence). The CDR3 loop reads CASAARGTSYEQYF. DNA of the CDR3: TGTGCCAGCGCCGCCAGGGGAACCTCCTACGAGCAGTACTTC.

For the CDR3, the DNA is TGTGCCACCAGCAGAGGCGTTAACAGGGGAGGATCTGGAAACACCATATATTTT. The encoded protein is CATSRGVNRGGSGNTIYF. V is TRBV15 and J is TRBJ1-3; 7 bases map to TRBD1. After removal of 1 base from V and 1 base from J, the junction contained 10 bases not matched to a gene. The germline CDR1 and CDR2 sequences are LNHNV and YYDKDF (reference sequence). The CDR3 covers 18 residues.

This clone was seen a handful of times. The chain carries TRBV19 and TRBJ1-2; D is uncertain. The germline gives CDR1 LNHDA, CDR2 SQIVND (reference sequence). V was shortened by 3 bases and J by 2 bases, with 7 bases between the two germline ends. The length of the CDR3 is 13 residues. CDR3 nucleotides: TGTGCCAGTAGTATTGAGAAAAACTATGGCTACACCTTC. Translated, it gives CASSIEKNYGYTF.